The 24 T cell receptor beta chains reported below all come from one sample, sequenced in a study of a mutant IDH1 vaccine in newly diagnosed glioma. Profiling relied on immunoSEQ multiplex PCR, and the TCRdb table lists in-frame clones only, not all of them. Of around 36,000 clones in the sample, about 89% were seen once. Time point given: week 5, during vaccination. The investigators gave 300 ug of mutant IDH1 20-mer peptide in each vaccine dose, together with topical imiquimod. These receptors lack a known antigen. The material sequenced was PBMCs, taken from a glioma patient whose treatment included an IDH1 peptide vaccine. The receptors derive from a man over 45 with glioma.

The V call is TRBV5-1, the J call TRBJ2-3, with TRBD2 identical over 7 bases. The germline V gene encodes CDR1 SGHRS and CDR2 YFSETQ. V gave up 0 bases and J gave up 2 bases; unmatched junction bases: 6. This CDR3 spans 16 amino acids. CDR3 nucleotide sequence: TGCGCCAGCAGCTTGGTTCCAGCGGGGCTCACAGATACGCAGTATTTT. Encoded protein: CASSLVPAGLTDTQYF.

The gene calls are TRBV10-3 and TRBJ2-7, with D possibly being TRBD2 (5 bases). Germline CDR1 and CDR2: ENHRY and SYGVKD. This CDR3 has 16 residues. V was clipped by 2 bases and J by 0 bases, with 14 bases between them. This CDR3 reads CAISEEGFQSSYEQYF. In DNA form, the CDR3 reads TGTGCCATCAGTGAGGAGGGCTTCCAGAGCTCCTACGAGCAGTACTTC.

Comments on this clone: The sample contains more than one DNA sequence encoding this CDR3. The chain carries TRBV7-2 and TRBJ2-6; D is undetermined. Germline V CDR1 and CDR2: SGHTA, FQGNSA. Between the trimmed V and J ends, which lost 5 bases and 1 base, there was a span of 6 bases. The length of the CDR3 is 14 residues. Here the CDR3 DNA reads TGTGCCAGCAGCCTAGGGTCTGGGGCCAACGTCCTGACTTTC. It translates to CASSLGSGANVLTF.

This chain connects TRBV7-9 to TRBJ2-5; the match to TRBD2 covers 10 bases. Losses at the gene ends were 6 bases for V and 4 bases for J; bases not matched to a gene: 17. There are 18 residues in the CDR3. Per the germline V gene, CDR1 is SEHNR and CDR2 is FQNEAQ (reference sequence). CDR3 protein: CASRPASPPSGRAETQYF. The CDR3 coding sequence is TGTGCCAGCAGACCCGCTTCCCCACCCAGCGGGAGGGCAGAGACCCAGTACTTC.

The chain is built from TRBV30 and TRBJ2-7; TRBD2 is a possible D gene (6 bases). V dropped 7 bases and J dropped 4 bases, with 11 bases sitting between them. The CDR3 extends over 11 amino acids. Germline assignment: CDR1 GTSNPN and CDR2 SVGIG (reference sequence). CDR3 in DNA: TGTGCCTATAGAGGAGGGTACGAGCAGTACTTC. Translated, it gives CAYRGGYEQYF.

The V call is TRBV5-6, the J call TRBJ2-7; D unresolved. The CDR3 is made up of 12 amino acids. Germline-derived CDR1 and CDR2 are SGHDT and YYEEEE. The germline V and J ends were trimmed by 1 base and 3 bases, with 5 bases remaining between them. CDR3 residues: CASSLSLYEQYF. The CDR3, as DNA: TGTGCCAGCAGCTTGAGTCTCTACGAGCAGTACTTC.

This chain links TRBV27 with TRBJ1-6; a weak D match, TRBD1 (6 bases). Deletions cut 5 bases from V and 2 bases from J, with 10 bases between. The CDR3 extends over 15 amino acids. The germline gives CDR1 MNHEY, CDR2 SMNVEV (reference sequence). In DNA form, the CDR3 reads TGTGCCAGCAGTCTCGGGGGCGCCTATAATTCACCCCTCCACTTT. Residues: CASSLGGAYNSPLHF.

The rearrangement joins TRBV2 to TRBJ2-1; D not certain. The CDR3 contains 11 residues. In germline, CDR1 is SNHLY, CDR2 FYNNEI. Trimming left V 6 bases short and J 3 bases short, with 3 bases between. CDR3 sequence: CASSLYNEQFF. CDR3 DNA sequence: TGTGCCAGCAGCCTCTACAATGAGCAGTTCTTC.

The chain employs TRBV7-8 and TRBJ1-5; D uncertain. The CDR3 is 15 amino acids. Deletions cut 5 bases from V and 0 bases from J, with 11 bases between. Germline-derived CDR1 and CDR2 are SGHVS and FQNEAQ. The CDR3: CASSPDFYSNQPQHF. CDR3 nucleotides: TGTGCCAGCAGCCCCGACTTCTATAGCAATCAGCCCCAGCATTTT.

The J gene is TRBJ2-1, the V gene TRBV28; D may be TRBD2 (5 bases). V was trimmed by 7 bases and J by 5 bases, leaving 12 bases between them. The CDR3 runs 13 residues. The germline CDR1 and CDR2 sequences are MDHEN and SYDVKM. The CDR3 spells CASKLAGNNEQFF. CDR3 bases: TGTGCCAGCAAGCTAGCCGGGAACAATGAGCAGTTCTTC. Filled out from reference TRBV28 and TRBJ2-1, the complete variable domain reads DVKVTQSSRYLVKRTGEKVFLECVQDMDHENMFWYRQDPGLGLRLIYFSYDVKMKEKGDIPEGYSVSREKKERFSLILESASTNQTSMYLCASKLAGNNEQFFGPGTRLTVL.

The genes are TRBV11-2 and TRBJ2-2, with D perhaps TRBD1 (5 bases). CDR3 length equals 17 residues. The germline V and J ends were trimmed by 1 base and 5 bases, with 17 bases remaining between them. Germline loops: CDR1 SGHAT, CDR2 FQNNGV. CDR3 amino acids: CASSLGRDSRWTGELFF. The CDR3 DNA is TGTGCCAGCAGCTTAGGAAGAGACAGTCGATGGACCGGGGAGCTGTTTTTT.

In nucleotides, the CDR3 is TGCGCCAGCAGCGAATTTGACACTCGGAGAAAACTGTTTTTT. Translation gives CASSEFDTRRKLFF. The rearrangement links TRBV10-2 to TRBJ1-4; D is uncertain. Trimming pared 6 bases from V and 10 bases from J, leaving 18 bases between. The CDR3 has 14 residues. CDR1 is WSHSY and CDR2 is SAAADI in the germline V gene.

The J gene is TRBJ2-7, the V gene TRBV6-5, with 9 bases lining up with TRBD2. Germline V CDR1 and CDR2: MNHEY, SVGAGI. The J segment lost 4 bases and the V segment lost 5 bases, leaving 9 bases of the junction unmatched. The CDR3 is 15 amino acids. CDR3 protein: CASSRGGSGRYEQYF. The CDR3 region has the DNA TGTGCCAGCAGTCGGGGGGGAAGCGGGAGGTACGAGCAGTACTTC.

CDR3 region: CASSSTPFSPYEQYF. The CDR3 DNA sequence: TGCGCCAGCAGCTCTACTCCATTTTCCCCCTACGAGCAGTACTTC. The rearrangement links TRBV5-1 to TRBJ2-7; D ambiguous. This CDR3 is 15 amino acids long. Germline V gives CDR1 SGHRS, CDR2 YFSETQ. Trimming cost V 3 bases and J 2 bases, with 15 bases left between them. Full variable domain (outside the CDR3, taken from reference TRBV5-1 and TRBJ2-7): KAGVTQTPRYLIKTRGQQVTLSCSPISGHRSVSWYQQTPGQGLQFLFEYFSETQRNKGNFPGRFSGRQFSNSRSEMNVSTLELGDSALYLCASSSTPFSPYEQYFGPGTRLTVT.

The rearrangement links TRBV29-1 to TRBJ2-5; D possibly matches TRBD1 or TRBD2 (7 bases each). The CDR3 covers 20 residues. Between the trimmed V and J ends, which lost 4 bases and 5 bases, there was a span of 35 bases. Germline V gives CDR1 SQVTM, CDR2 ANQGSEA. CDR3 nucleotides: TGCAGCGTTGTGTGGGGCCCTAGTCTCGAGGAGACAGGGAGGGCGGAGACCCAGTACTTC. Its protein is CSVVWGPSLEETGRAETQYF. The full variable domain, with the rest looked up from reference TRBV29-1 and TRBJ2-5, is SAVISQKPSRDICQRGTSLTIQCQVDSQVTMMFWYRQQPGQSLTLIATANQGSEATYESGFVIDKFPISRPNLTFSTLTVSNMSPEDSSIYLCSVVWGPSLEETGRAETQYFGPGTRLLVL.

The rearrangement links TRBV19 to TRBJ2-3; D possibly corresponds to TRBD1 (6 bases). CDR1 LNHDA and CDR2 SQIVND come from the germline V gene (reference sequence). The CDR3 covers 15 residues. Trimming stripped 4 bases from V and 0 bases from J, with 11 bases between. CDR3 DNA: TGTGCCAGTAGTAACTACAGGGCTAGCACAGATACGCAGTATTTT. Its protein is CASSNYRASTDTQYF.

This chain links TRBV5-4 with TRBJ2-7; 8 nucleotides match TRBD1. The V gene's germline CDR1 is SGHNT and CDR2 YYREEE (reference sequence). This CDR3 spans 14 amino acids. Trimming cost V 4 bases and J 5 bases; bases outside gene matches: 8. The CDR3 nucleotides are TGTGCCAGCAGCAAGGACAGGGTTGGCCACGAGCAGTACTTC. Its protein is CASSKDRVGHEQYF.

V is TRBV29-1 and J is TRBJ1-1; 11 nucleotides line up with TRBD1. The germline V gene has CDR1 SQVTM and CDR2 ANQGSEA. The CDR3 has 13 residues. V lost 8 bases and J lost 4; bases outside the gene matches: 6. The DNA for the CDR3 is TGCAGCTCTAGGACAGGGGGCCTCACTGAAGCTTTCTTT. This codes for CSSRTGGLTEAFF.

CDR3 sequence reads: CASSFRDYNTGELFF. The DNA of the CDR3 is TGTGCCAGCAGCTTCCGGGACTACAACACCGGGGAGCTGTTTTTT. The rearrangement joins TRBV4-2 to TRBJ2-2; TRBD2 aligns across 7 bases. Germline CDR1 LGHNA, CDR2 YNFKEQ. V dropped 5 bases and J dropped 2; count of bases not matched to a gene: 5. The CDR3 extends over 15 amino acids.

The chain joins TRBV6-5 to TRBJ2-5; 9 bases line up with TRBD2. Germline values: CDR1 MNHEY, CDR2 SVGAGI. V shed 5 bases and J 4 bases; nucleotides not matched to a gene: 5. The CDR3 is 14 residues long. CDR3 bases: TGTGCCAGCAGTCGGCGGGGGGGAGGAGAGACCCAGTACTTC. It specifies CASSRRGGGETQYF.

CDR3 in amino acids: CARQGGAGANVLTF. CDR3 bases: TGTGCCAGACAGGGGGGGGCTGGGGCCAACGTCCTGACTTTC. The chain employs TRBV2 and TRBJ2-6; a possible D gene is TRBD1 (8 bases). Per germline, CDR1 SNHLY and CDR2 FYNNEI. V lost 9 bases and J 2 bases, leaving 11 bases between the germline ends. The CDR3 covers 14 residues. The whole variable domain, filled in from reference TRBV2 and TRBJ2-6, reads EPEVTQTPSHQVTQMGQEVILRCVPISNHLYFYWYRQILGQKVEFLVSFYNNEISEKSEIFDDQFSVERPDGSNFTLKIRSTKLEDSAMYFCARQGGAGANVLTFGAGSRLTVL.

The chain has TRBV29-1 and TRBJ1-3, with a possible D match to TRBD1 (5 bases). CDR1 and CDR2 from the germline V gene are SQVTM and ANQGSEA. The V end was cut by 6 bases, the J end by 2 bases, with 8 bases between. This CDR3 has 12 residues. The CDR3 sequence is CSVSGTGNTIYF. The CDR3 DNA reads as TGCAGCGTATCAGGGACTGGAAACACCATATATTTT.

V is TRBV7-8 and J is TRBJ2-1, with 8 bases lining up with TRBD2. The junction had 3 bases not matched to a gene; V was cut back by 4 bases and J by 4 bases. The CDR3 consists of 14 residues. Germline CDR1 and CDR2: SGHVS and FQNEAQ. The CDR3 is CASSYTGGYNEQFF. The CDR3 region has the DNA TGTGCCAGCAGCTACACGGGGGGGTACAATGAGCAGTTCTTC.

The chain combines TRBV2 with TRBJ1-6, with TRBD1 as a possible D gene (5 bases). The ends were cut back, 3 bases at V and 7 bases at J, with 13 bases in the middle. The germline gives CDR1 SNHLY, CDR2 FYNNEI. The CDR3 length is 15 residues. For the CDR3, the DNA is TGTGCCAGCAGTGAGGGGCGGGCCAGCAATTCACCCCTCCACTTT. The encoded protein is CASSEGRASNSPLHF. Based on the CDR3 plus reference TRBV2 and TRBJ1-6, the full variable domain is EPEVTQTPSHQVTQMGQEVILRCVPISNHLYFYWYRQILGQKVEFLVSFYNNEISEKSEIFDDQFSVERPDGSNFTLKIRSTKLEDSAMYFCASSEGRASNSPLHFGNGTRLTVT.